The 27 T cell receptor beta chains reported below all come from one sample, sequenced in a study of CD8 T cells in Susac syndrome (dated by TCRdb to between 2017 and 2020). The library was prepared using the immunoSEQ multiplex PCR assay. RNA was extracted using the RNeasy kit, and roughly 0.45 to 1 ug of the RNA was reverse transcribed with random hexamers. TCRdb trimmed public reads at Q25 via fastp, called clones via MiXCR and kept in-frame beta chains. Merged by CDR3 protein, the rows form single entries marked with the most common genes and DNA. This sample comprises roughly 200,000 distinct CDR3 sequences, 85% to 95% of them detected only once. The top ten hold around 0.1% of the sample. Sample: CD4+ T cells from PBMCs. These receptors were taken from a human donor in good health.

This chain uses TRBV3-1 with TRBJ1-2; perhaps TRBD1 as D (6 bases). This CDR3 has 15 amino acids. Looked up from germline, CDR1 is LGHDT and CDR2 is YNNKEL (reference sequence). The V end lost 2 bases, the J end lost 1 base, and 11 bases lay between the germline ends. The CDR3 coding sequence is TGTGCCAGCAGCCAACAGGGAGGGGGTAACTATGGCTACACCTTC. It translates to CASSQQGGGNYGYTF.

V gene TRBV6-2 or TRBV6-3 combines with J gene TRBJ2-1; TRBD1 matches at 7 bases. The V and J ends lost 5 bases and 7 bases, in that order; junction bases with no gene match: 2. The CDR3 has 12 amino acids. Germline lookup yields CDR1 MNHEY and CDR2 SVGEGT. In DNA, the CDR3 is TGTGCCAGCAGTGAACAGGGGAATGAGCAGTTCTTC. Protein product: CASSEQGNEQFF.

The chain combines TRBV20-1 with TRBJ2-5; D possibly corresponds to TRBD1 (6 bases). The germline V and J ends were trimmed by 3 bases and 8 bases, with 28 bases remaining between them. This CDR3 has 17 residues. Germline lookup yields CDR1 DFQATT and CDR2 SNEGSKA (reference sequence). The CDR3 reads CSASNLIPGQYIDTQYF. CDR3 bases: TGCAGTGCTAGCAATCTCATTCCTGGACAGTATATTGACACCCAGTACTTC.

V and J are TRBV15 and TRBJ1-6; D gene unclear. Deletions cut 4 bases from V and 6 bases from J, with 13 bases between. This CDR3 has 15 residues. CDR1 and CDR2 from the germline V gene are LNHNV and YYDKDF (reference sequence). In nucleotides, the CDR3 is TGTGCCACCAGCACACAGAGATACCTTAATTCACCCCTCCACTTT. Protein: CATSTQRYLNSPLHF.

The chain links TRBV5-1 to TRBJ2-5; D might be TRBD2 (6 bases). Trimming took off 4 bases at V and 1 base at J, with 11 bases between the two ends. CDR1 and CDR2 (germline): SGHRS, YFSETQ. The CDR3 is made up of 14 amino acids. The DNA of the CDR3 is TGCGCCAGCAGCACGGGCGGGGTCCAAGAGACCCAGTACTTC. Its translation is CASSTGGVQETQYF.

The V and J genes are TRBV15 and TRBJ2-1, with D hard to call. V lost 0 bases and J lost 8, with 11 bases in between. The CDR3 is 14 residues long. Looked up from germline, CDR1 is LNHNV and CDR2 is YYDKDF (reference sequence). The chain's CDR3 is CATSRETTVYEQFF. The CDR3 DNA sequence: TGTGCCACCAGCAGAGAGACGACGGTGTATGAGCAGTTCTTC.

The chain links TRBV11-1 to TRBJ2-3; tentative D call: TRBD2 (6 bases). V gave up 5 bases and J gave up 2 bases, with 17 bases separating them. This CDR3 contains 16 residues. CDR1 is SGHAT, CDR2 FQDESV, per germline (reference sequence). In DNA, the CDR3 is TGTGCCAGCAGCCCCAAACCTCCGGGACTCACAGATACGCAGTATTTT. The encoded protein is CASSPKPPGLTDTQYF.

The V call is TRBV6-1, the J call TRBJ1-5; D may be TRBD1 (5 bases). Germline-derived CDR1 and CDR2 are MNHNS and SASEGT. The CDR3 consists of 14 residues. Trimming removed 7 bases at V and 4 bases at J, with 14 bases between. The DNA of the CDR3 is TGTGCCAGCATCCCAGGTGGGGGGAATCAGCCCCAGCATTTT. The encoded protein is CASIPGGGNQPQHF.

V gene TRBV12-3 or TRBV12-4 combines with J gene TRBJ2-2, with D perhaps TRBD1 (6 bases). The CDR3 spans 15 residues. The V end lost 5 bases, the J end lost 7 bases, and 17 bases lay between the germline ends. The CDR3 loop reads CASSPNTGSVGELFF. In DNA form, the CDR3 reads TGTGCCAGCAGTCCAAATACAGGGTCGGTCGGGGAGCTGTTTTTT.

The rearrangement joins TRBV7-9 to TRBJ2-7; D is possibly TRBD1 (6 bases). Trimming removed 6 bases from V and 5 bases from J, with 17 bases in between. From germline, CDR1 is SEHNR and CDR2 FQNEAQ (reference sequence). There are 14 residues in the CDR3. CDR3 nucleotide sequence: TGTGCCAGCAGTTTCCCCGGGACACTCAACGAGCAGTACTTC. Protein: CASSFPGTLNEQYF.

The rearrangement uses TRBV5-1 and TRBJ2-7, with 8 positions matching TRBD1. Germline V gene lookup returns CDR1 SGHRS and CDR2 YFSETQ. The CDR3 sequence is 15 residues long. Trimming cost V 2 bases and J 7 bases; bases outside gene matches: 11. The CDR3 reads CASSLINRGSREQYF. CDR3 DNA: TGCGCCAGCAGCTTAATAAACAGGGGGAGTCGGGAGCAGTACTTC. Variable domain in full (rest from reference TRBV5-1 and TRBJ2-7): KAGVTQTPRYLIKTRGQQVTLSCSPISGHRSVSWYQQTPGQGLQFLFEYFSETQRNKGNFPGRFSGRQFSNSRSEMNVSTLELGDSALYLCASSLINRGSREQYFGPGTRLTVT.

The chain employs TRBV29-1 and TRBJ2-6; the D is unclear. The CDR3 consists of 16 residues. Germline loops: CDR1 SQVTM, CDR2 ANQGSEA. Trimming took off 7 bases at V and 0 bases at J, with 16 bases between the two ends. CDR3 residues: CSALPLGSSGANVLTF. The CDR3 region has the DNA TGCAGCGCCCTACCATTGGGCAGCTCTGGGGCCAACGTCCTGACTTTC.

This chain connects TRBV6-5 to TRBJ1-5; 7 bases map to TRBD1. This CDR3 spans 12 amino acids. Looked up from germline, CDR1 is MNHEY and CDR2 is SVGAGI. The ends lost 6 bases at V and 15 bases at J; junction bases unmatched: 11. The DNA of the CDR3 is TGTGCCAGCAGGCGTCGACAGGGCCCGACGCATTTT. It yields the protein CASRRRQGPTHF.

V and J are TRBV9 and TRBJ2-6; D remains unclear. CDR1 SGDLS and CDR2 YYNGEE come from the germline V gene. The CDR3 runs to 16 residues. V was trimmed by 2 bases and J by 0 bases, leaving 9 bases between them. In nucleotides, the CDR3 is TGTGCCAGCAGCGTTGGCCAGTTCTCTGGGGCCAACGTCCTGACTTTC. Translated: CASSVGQFSGANVLTF.

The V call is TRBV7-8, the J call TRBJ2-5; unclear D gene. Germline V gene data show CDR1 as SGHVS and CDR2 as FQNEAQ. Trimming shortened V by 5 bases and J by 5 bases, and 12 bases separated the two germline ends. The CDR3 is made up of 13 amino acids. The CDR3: CASSGEVRETQYF. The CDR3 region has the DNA TGTGCCAGCAGCGGCGAGGTCCGGGAGACCCAGTACTTC.

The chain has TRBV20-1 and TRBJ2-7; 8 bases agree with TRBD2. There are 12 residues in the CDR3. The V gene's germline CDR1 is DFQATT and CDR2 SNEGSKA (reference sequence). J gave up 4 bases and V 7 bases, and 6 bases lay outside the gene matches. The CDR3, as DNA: TGCAGTGTACTAGCGGAGAGATACGAGCAGTACTTC. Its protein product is CSVLAERYEQYF.

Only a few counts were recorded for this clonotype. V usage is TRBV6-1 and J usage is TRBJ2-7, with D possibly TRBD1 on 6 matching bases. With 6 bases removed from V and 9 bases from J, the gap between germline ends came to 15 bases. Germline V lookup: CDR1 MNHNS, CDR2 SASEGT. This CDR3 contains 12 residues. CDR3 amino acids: CASRTNQGSQYF. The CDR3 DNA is TGTGCCAGCAGGACCAATCAGGGGTCGCAGTACTTC.

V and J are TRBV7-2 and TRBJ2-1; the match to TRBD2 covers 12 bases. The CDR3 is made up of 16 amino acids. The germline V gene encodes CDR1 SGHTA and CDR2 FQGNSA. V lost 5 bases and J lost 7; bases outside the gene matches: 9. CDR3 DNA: TGTGCCAGCAGCCCTCGACTAGCGGGAGTGAGGAATGAGCAGTTCTTC. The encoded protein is CASSPRLAGVRNEQFF. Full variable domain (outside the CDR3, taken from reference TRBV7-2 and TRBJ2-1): GAGVSQSPSNKVTEKGKDVELRCDPISGHTALYWYRQSLGQGLEFLIYFQGNSAPDKSGLPSDRFSAERTGGSVSTLTIQRTQQEDSAVYLCASSPRLAGVRNEQFFGPGTRLTVL.

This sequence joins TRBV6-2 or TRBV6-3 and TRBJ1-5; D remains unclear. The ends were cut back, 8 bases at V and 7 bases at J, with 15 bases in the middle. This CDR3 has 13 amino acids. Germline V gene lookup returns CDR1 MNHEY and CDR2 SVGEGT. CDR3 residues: CASGGRLRQPQHF. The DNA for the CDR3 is TGTGCCAGCGGCGGTAGACTGAGGCAGCCCCAGCATTTT.

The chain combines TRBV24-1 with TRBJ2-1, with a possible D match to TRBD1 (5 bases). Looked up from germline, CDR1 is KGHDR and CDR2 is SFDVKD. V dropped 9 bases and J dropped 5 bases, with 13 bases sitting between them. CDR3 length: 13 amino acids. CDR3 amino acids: CATAGHTDNEQFF. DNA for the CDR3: TGTGCCACCGCTGGACACACCGACAATGAGCAGTTCTTC.

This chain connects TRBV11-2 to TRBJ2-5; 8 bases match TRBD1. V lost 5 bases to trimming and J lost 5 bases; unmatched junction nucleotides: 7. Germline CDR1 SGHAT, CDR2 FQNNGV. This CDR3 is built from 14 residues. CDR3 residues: CASSPAGGPETQYF. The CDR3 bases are TGTGCCAGCAGCCCCGCAGGGGGCCCGGAGACCCAGTACTTC. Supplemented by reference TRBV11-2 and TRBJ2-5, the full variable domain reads EAGVAQSPRYKIIEKRQSVAFWCNPISGHATLYWYQQILGQGPKLLIQFQNNGVVDDSQLPKDRFSAERLKGVDSTLKIQPAKLEDSAVYLCASSPAGGPETQYFGPGTRLLVL.

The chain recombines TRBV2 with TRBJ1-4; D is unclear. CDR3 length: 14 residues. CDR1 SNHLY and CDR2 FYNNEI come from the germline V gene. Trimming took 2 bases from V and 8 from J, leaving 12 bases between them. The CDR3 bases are TGTGCCAGCAGTGAACGTATTCCGGGGGAAAAACTGTTTTTT. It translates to CASSERIPGEKLFF.

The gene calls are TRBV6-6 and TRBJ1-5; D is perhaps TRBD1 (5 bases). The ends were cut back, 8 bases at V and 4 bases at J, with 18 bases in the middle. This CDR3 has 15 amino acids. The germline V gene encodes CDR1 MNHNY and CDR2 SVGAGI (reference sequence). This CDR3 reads CASGASTGVNQPQHF. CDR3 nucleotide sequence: TGTGCCAGCGGTGCTTCCACAGGCGTTAATCAGCCCCAGCATTTT.

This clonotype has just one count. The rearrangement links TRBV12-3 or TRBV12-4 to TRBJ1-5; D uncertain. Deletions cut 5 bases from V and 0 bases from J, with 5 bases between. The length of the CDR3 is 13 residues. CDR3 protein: CASSAFSNQPQHF. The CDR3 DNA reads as TGTGCCAGCAGTGCCTTTAGCAATCAGCCCCAGCATTTT.

The CDR3: CASSLGLDYEQYV. The DNA for the CDR3 is TGTGCCAGCAGCCTGGGACTAGACTACGAGCAGTACGTC. This chain connects TRBV12-3 or TRBV12-4 to TRBJ2-7, with 8 bases matching TRBD2. Losses at the gene ends were 6 bases for V and 3 bases for J; bases not matched to a gene: 4. The CDR3 runs to 13 residues.

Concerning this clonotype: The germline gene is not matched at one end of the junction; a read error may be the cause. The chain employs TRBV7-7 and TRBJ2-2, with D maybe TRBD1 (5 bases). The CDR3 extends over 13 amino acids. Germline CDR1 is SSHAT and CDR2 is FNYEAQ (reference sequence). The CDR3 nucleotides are TGTGCTAGCAGCGACAGCTTCACCGGGGAGCTGTTTTTT. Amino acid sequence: CASSDSFTGELFF.

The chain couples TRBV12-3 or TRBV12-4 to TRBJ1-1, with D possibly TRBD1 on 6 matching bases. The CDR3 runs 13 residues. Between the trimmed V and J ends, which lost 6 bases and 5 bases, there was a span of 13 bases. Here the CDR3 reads CASSFNRVTEAFF. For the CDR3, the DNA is TGTGCCAGCAGCTTCAACAGGGTTACTGAAGCTTTCTTT.